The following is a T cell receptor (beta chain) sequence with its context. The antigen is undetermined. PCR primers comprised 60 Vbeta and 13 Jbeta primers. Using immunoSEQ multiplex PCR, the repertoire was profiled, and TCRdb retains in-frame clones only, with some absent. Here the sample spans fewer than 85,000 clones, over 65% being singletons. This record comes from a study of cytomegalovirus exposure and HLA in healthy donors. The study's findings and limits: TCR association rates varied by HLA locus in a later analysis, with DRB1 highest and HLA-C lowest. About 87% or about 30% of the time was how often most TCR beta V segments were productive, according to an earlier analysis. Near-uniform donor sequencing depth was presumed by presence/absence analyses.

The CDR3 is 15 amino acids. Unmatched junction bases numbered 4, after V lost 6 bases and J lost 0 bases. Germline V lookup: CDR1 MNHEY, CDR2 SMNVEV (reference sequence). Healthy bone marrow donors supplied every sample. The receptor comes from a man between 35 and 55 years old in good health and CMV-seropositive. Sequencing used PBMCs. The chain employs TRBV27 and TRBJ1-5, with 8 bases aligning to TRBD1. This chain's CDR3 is CASSPDRASNQPQHF. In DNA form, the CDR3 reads TGTGCCAGCAGCCCGGACAGGGCTAGCAATCAGCCCCAGCATTTT.